One sample yielded the 27 T cell receptor beta chains listed below, sequenced in a study of T cell responses to AZD1222 COVID-19 vaccine. Sequencing was performed with immunoSEQ multiplex PCR; in TCRdb, only in-frame clones are kept and a portion is missing. The sample records under 95,000 clones, roughly 89% being singletons. Here the sequenced sample was peripheral blood, taken on day 0 of AZD1222 vaccination. All receptors derive from an adult in good health.

The chain carries TRBV29-1 and TRBJ2-7; D is perhaps TRBD1 (5 bases). The CDR3 spans 11 residues. CDR1 is SQVTM, CDR2 ANQGSEA, per germline. Trimming removed 6 bases from V and 2 bases from J, with 8 bases in between. CDR3 nucleotides: TGCAGCGTCCAGGACACCTACGAGCAGTACTTC. Its protein product is CSVQDTYEQYF.

A single count supports this clone. The rearrangement uses TRBV5-1 and TRBJ2-1; tentatively, D is TRBD1 (8 bases). This CDR3 region has 18 residues. Germline CDR1 reads SGHRS; CDR2 reads YFSETQ. The V and J ends lost 4 bases and 6 bases respectively, with 26 bases between them. CDR3 residues: CASSRGQGGSITGNEQFF. CDR3 sequence (DNA): TGCGCCAGCAGCAGAGGACAGGGAGGGTCAATCACGGGCAATGAGCAGTTCTTC.

The V and J genes are TRBV12-5 and TRBJ2-1; D not resolved. This CDR3 has 12 residues. The V and J ends lost 8 bases and 3 bases respectively, with 8 bases between them. From germline, CDR1 is LGHNT and CDR2 FRNRAP. The CDR3 protein is CASIGDYNEQFF. The CDR3, as DNA: TGTGCTAGTATAGGTGACTACAATGAGCAGTTCTTC.

The V call is TRBV6-1, the J call TRBJ1-5, with no clear D. Germline V lookup: CDR1 MNHNS, CDR2 SASEGT. V lost 2 bases to trimming and J lost 8 bases, with 10 bases between them. The CDR3 loop spans 13 amino acids. As DNA, the CDR3 is TGTGCCAGCAGTGAACAGCGGGAGGAGCCCCAGCATTTT. Its protein product is CASSEQREEPQHF.

The J gene is TRBJ2-3, the V gene TRBV5-5, with no clear D. Per germline, CDR1 SGHKS and CDR2 YYEKEE (reference sequence). This CDR3 has 14 residues. V lost 2 bases, J lost 2 bases, and 9 bases lay in between. Written as DNA, the CDR3 is TGTGCCAGCAGCTTAGGAAGATTCACAGATACGCAGTATTTT. Its translation: CASSLGRFTDTQYF. Full variable domain (remainder filled in from reference TRBV5-5 and TRBJ2-3): DAGVTQSPTHLIKTRGQQVTLRCSPISGHKSVSWYQQVLGQGPQFIFQYYEKEERGRGNFPDRFSARQFPNYSSELNVNALLLGDSALYLCASSLGRFTDTQYFGPGTRLTVL.

The chain couples TRBV19 to TRBJ1-2; 8 bases map to TRBD1. Unmatched junction bases numbered 3, after V lost 5 bases and J lost 7 bases. Germline V gene data show CDR1 as LNHDA and CDR2 as SQIVND (reference sequence). CDR3 length: 12 residues. The CDR3 coding sequence is TGTGCCAGTAGTGGACAGGGTTTTGGCTACACCTTC. Translated, it gives CASSGQGFGYTF.

The rearrangement uses TRBV29-1 and TRBJ2-7, with a tentative D call TRBD1 (5 bases). The V and J ends lost 1 base and 5 bases respectively, with 15 bases between them. Per germline, CDR1 SQVTM and CDR2 ANQGSEA. The CDR3 has 14 residues. CDR3 sequence (DNA): TGCAGCGTTGAAGGACAGTTCGGGCGCAACGAGCAGTACTTC. Its protein is CSVEGQFGRNEQYF.

This rearrangement joins TRBV7-9 to TRBJ1-4, with 7 bases identical to TRBD1. The CDR3 runs to 15 residues. Germline V CDR1 and CDR2: SEHNR, FQNEAQ (reference sequence). With V trimmed by 6 bases and J by 8 bases, 12 bases remained unmatched. Written as DNA, the CDR3 is TGTGCCAGCAGTCGTGGGCCAGGGGGTAACGAAAAACTGTTTTTT. It specifies CASSRGPGGNEKLFF.

The chain uses TRBV29-1 and TRBJ1-1; D is unclear. The V end was cut by 4 bases, the J end by 7 bases, with 10 bases between. CDR1 and CDR2 (germline): SQVTM, ANQGSEA. This CDR3 has 11 amino acids. CDR3 region: CSVALAIEAFF. The CDR3 coding sequence is TGCAGCGTTGCCCTGGCTATTGAAGCTTTCTTT.

The chain carries TRBV19 and TRBJ1-5; D is perhaps TRBD1 (5 bases). Germline CDR1 LNHDA, CDR2 SQIVND (reference sequence). V shed 6 bases and J shed 7 bases, with 13 bases lying between them. CDR3 size: 13 residues. The CDR3 loop reads CASSHYGAQPQHF. The CDR3 region has the DNA TGTGCCAGTAGCCATTACGGGGCGCAGCCCCAGCATTTT.

V gene TRBV7-9 combines with J gene TRBJ1-4; D is unresolved. Germline V gene lookup returns CDR1 SEHNR and CDR2 FQNEAQ (reference sequence). V lost 5 bases and J 3 bases, leaving 10 bases between the germline ends. The CDR3 contains 14 residues. The CDR3 DNA reads TGTGCCAGCAGCACGGGAGTGGCTAATGAAAAACTGTTTTTT. This sequence encodes CASSTGVANEKLFF.

This clone was counted a few times. The gene calls are TRBV28 and TRBJ2-6; TRBD1 is a possible D gene (5 bases). The V and J ends lost 7 bases and 1 base respectively, with 11 bases between them. The CDR3 spans 15 residues. Germline CDR1 reads MDHEN; CDR2 reads SYDVKM. In nucleotides, the CDR3 is TGTGCCAGCACCCTGCAGGGTTCTGGGGCCAACGTCCTGACTTTC. It codes for CASTLQGSGANVLTF.

The chain employs TRBV6-2 or TRBV6-3 and TRBJ1-5; 7 positions match TRBD1. The germline gives CDR1 MNHEY, CDR2 SVGEGT. The CDR3 has 16 residues. Germline trimming cut 5 bases from V and 6 bases from J; bases unmatched to any gene: 13. The chain's CDR3 is CASSHPGTVRFQPQHF. The DNA of the CDR3 is TGTGCCAGCAGTCATCCCGGGACAGTTAGATTTCAGCCCCAGCATTTT.

The sample holds a few counts of this clone. This chain links TRBV11-2 with TRBJ2-1, with D possibly TRBD2 on 5 matching bases. CDR1 SGHAT and CDR2 FQNNGV come from the germline V gene. This CDR3 contains 16 residues. V was clipped by 4 bases and J by 9 bases, with 22 bases between them. The chain's CDR3 is CASSSQPGSYTSEQFF. The DNA of the CDR3 is TGTGCCAGCAGCTCACAACCGGGGAGCTATACGAGTGAGCAGTTCTTC.

This sequence joins TRBV19 and TRBJ1-1, with 7 bases identical to TRBD1. CDR3 length: 14 amino acids. After removal of 4 bases from V and 1 base from J, the junction contained 3 bases not matched to a gene. Germline V gives CDR1 LNHDA, CDR2 SQIVND (reference sequence). Here the CDR3 DNA reads TGTGCCAGTAGTAGACAGGGAGAGAACACTGAAGCTTTCTTT. Its translation is CASSRQGENTEAFF.

Only a few counts were recorded for this clone. V and J are TRBV29-1 and TRBJ1-1, with no clear D. The V gene's germline CDR1 is SQVTM and CDR2 ANQGSEA. The CDR3 is made up of 13 amino acids. Trimming pared 4 bases from V and 4 bases from J, leaving 13 bases between. For the CDR3, the DNA is TGCAGCGTTGCTTCTGGTGCCGGCACTGAAGCTTTCTTT. It encodes CSVASGAGTEAFF.

This sequence joins TRBV6-5 and TRBJ1-2, with D perhaps matching TRBD1 (5 bases). The V gene lost 2 bases and the J gene lost 7 bases, with 17 bases spanning the gap. Germline lookup yields CDR1 MNHEY and CDR2 SVGAGI. This CDR3 has 15 residues. CDR3: CASSYRRGGGSGYTF. Written as DNA, the CDR3 is TGTGCCAGCAGTTACCGAAGGGGAGGCGGGAGTGGCTACACCTTC.

V gene TRBV6-5 combines with J gene TRBJ1-3; the match to TRBD1 covers 8 bases. Germline trimming cut 3 bases from V and 4 bases from J; bases unmatched to any gene: 8. Germline V lookup: CDR1 MNHEY, CDR2 SVGAGI. The CDR3 consists of 16 residues. The CDR3 here is CASSYSPGQGGNTIYF. In DNA form, the CDR3 reads TGTGCCAGCAGTTATTCGCCAGGACAGGGAGGAAACACCATATATTTT.

The chain links TRBV27 to TRBJ2-1; D might be TRBD1 (5 bases). Germline-derived CDR1 and CDR2 are MNHEY and SMNVEV (reference sequence). CDR3 length: 14 amino acids. The V end was cut by 4 bases, the J end by 2 bases, with 9 bases between. CDR3 loop: CASSWEGAYNEQFF. The CDR3 DNA follows: TGTGCCAGCAGTTGGGAAGGGGCCTACAATGAGCAGTTCTTC.

The chain links TRBV3-1 (or the pseudogene TRBV3-2) to TRBJ2-1; D is unresolved. V dropped 2 bases and J dropped 6 bases, with 8 bases sitting between them. This CDR3 is built from 13 residues. From germline, CDR1 is LGHDT and CDR2 YNNKEL (reference sequence). The CDR3 DNA is TGTGCCAGCAGCCAACCACGCGGCAATGAGCAGTTCTTC. This sequence encodes CASSQPRGNEQFF.

The chain couples TRBV27 to TRBJ1-6; tentative D call: TRBD1 (5 bases). Germline V CDR1 and CDR2: MNHEY, SMNVEV (reference sequence). The CDR3 totals 15 residues. V shed 3 bases and J shed 13 bases, with 19 bases lying between them. CDR3 sequence (DNA): TGTGCCAGCAGTTTTGGGCAGGGATTTCGGAGGCCCCTCCACTTT. This encodes CASSFGQGFRRPLHF.

Only a few counts were recorded for this clone. The V gene is TRBV25-1, the J gene TRBJ1-5; D remains ambiguous. The CDR3 consists of 12 residues. Trimming removed 2 bases at V and 7 bases at J, with 6 bases between. From germline, CDR1 is MGHDK and CDR2 SYGVNS. CDR3 residues: CASSEGSQPQHF. DNA of the CDR3: TGTGCCAGCAGTGAAGGGTCCCAGCCCCAGCATTTT.

The chain couples TRBV27 to TRBJ1-2, with a tentative D call TRBD1 (5 bases). This CDR3 comprises 12 residues. Per the germline V gene, CDR1 is MNHEY and CDR2 is SMNVEV (reference sequence). V shed 5 bases and J shed 5 bases, with 9 bases lying between them. CDR3 in amino acids: CASSKEGYGYTF. In DNA, the CDR3 is TGTGCCAGCAGTAAGGAGGGGTATGGCTACACCTTC.

The rearrangement uses TRBV7-2 and TRBJ1-2; TRBD1 matches at 7 bases. After removal of 1 base from V and 6 bases from J, the junction contained 11 bases not matched to a gene. The CDR3 covers 16 residues. CDR1 is SGHTA and CDR2 is FQGNSA in the germline V gene. The CDR3 sequence: CASSLGGQGQNHGYTF. CDR3 coding DNA: TGTGCCAGCAGCTTAGGGGGGCAGGGACAGAACCATGGCTACACCTTC.

The rearrangement uses TRBV5-8 and TRBJ2-5; TRBD2 agrees at 7 bases. Germline-derived CDR1 and CDR2 are SGHTS and YDEGEE. CDR3 length: 15 amino acids. J was trimmed by 2 bases and V by 2 bases; bases with no gene match: 6. Here the CDR3 reads CASSFWRGIQETQYF. The DNA for the CDR3 is TGTGCCAGCAGCTTTTGGCGGGGGATACAAGAGACCCAGTACTTC.

The genes are TRBV27 and TRBJ1-4, with D possibly TRBD1 on 5 matching bases. The CDR3 loop spans 15 amino acids. Germline V gives CDR1 MNHEY, CDR2 SMNVEV (reference sequence). Trimming removed 2 bases at V and 8 bases at J, with 15 bases between. The CDR3 nucleotides are TGTGCCAGCAGTTTAGGGGGAACCAGCCAGGAAAAACTGTTTTTT. Translation: CASSLGGTSQEKLFF.

The J gene is TRBJ2-7, the V gene TRBV6-5, with 8 bases matching TRBD1. V trimming: 7 bases; J trimming: 4 bases; junction bases outside the gene matches: 9. Germline lookup yields CDR1 MNHEY and CDR2 SVGAGI. The CDR3 runs to 14 residues. The CDR3 protein is CASILGTGLYEQYF. CDR3 coding DNA: TGTGCCAGCATACTCGGGACAGGACTTTACGAGCAGTACTTC.